This T cell receptor beta chain was captured by sequencing in a study of blood T cell repertoires in COVID-19. About the research overall: In each case, the material was cDNA or gDNA derived from T cells, B-cell-depleted T cells, or PBMCs.

Recruited during active infection, patients (from Seattle) were subsequently followed longitudinally. Libraries were prepared by immunoSEQ multiplex PCR; TCRdb keeps only in-frame clonotypes and omits some of them. The sample includes about 100,000 clones, approximately 80% of them seen just once. The CDR3 runs to 14 residues. CDR1 and CDR2 (germline): SGHTA, FQGNSA. J lost 6 bases, V lost 5 bases, and 4 bases had no gene match. The sequenced sample consisted of peripheral blood. The genes are TRBV7-2 and TRBJ2-1, with 10 bases that match TRBD2. This clonotype was sampled from an older man with COVID-19, enrolled during active disease. As DNA, the CDR3 is TGTGCCAGCAGCCCGGGACTAGCGTCCAATGAGCAGTTCTTC. It yields the protein CASSPGLASNEQFF. Together with reference TRBV7-2 and TRBJ2-1, the CDR3 gives the full variable domain: GAGVSQSPSNKVTEKGKDVELRCDPISGHTALYWYRQSLGQGLEFLIYFQGNSAPDKSGLPSDRFSAERTGGSVSTLTIQRTQQEDSAVYLCASSPGLASNEQFFGPGTRLTVL.